This TCR beta chain emerged from a study of metastatic and nonmetastatic thyroid tumors. The CDR3 has 15 amino acids. V lost 6 bases to trimming and J lost 4 bases, with 18 bases between them. Treatment of any kind had been given to no patient before thyroid surgery. Using MiXCR, TCRdb re-called clones from the PCR reads. The table has roughly 13,000 clones, 26% seen once. Broader study findings: Reports indicated that malignant thyroid tumors showed significantly higher TCR beta diversity than benign nodules did, in blood and tumor.

By sample fraction, this clone is medium-sized (0.01 to 0.1%). Antigen unknown. This chain uses TRBV12-3 or TRBV12-4 with TRBJ1-1; maybe TRBD1 (6 bases). The receptor comes from a female donor with papillary thyroid cancer or a benign thyroid nodule (not recorded which). Some clones in this sample may be carry-over from other donors' samples. The sequenced sample was tumor tissue. The CDR3 spells CASSKRGPPFTEAFF. Here the CDR3 DNA reads TGTGCCAGCAGCAAACGGGGGCCACCCTTCACTGAAGCTTTCTTT.